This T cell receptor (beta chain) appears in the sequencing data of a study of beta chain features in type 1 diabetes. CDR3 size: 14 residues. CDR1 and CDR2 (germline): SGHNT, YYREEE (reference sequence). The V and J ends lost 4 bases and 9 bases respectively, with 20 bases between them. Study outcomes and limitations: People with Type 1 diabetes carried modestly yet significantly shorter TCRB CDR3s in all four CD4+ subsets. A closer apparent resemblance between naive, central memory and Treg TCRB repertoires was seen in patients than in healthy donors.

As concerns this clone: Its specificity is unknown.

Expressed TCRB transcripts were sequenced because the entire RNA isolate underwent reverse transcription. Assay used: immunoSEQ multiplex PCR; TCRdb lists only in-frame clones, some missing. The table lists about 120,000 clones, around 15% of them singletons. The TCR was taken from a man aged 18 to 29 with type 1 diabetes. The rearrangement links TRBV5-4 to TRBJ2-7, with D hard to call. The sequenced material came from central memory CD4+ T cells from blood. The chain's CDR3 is CASSPPGVSRRQYF. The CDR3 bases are TGTGCCAGCAGCCCACCTGGGGTTAGCCGGAGGCAGTACTTC.